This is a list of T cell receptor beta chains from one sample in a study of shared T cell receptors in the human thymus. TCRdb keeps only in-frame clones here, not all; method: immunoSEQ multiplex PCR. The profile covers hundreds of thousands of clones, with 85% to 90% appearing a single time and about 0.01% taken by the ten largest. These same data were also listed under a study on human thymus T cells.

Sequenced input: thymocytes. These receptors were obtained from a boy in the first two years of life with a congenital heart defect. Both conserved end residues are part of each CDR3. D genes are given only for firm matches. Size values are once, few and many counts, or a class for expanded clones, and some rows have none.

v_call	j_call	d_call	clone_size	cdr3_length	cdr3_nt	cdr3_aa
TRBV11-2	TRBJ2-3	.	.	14	TGTGCCAGCAGCGTCCACCGGGGCACAGATACGCAGTATTTT	CASSVHRGTDTQYF
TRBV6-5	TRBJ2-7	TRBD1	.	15	TGTGCCAGCAGCCCTCGACAGGGGGTGGCCTACGAGCAGTACTTC	CASSPRQGVAYEQYF
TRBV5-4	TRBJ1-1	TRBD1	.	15	TGTGCCAGCAGCCCTCGGACAGGGGATAACACTGAAGCTTTCTTT	CASSPRTGDNTEAFF
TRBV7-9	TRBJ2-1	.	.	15	TGTGCCAGCAGCTTAGATGGGGAGCACTACAATGAGCAGTTCTTC	CASSLDGEHYNEQFF
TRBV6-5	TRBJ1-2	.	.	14	TGTGCCAGCAGTGAGACCAGGGGCCACTATGGCTACACCTTC	CASSETRGHYGYTF
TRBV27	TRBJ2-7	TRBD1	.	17	TGTGCCAGCAGTGACGACCGGGACAGGGGGCACTTAGGCGAGCAGTACTTC	CASSDDRDRGHLGEQYF
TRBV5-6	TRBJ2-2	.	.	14	TGTGCCAGCAGCGCCAAAGGAGACACCGGGGAGCTGTTTTTT	CASSAKGDTGELFF
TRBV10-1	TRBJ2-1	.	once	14	TGCGCCAGCTCCCTAATGAGTCCGGGGAATGAGCAGTTCTTC	CASSLMSPGNEQFF
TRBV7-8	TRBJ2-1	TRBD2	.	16	TGTGCCAGCAGCTTAGTAAGTAGCGGGAGATACAATGAGCAGTTCTTC	CASSLVSSGRYNEQFF
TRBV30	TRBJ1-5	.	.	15	TGTGCCTGGAGCCGGAGTCGGCTTAGCAATCAGCCCCAGCATTTT	CAWSRSRLSNQPQHF
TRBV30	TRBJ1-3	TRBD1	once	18	TGTGCCTGGAGTGTTAATTCGGGACAGGGCTACCCTGGAAACACCATATATTTT	CAWSVNSGQGYPGNTIYF
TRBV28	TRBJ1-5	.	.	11	TGTGCCAGCAAGGGCGGGCAGCCCCAGCATTTT	CASKGGQPQHF
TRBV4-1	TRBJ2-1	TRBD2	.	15	TGCGCCAGCAGCCAAAGGACTAGTGACTTCCATGAGCAGTTCTTC	CASSQRTSDFHEQFF
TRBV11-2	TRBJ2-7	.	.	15	TGTGCCAGCAGCTTAGGCGCGGGGCCCTCCTACGAGCAGTACTTC	CASSLGAGPSYEQYF
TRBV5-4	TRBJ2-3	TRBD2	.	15	TGTGCCAGCAGCTTGACCCAGCGGGAGACCGATACGCAGTATTTT	CASSLTQRETDTQYF
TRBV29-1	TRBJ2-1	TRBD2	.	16	TGCACCCCGGGACACGGACTAGCGGGGGCCTACAATGAGCAGTTCTTC	CTPGHGLAGAYNEQFF
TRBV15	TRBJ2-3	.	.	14	TGTGCCACCAGCAGCCCTACTAGCACAGATACGCAGTATTTT	CATSSPTSTDTQYF
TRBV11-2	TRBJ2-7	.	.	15	TGTGCCAGCAGCTTATCGCCAGGGATGTCCTACGAGCAGTACTTC	CASSLSPGMSYEQYF
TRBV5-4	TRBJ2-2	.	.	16	TGTGCCAGCAGCCCCTGGGGGCAGGGGAACACCGGGGAGCTGTTTTTT	CASSPWGQGNTGELFF
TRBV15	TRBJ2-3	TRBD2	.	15	TGTGCCACCAGCAGAGGCGGGGGGCACACAGATACGCAGTATTTT	CATSRGGGHTDTQYF
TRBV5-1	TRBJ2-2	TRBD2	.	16	TGCGCCAGCAGCTTTCCAACTAGCGGTCGAACCGGGGAGCTGTTTTTT	CASSFPTSGRTGELFF
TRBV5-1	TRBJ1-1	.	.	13	TGCGCCAGCACCGATAAAGCGAACACTGAAGCTTTCTTT	CASTDKANTEAFF
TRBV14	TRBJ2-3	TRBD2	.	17	TGTGCCAGCAGCCAAGGATTTCCTAGCGGGGCCACAGATACGCAGTATTTT	CASSQGFPSGATDTQYF
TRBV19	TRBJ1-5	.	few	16	TGTGCCAGTAGACAGGACCTCCTAGATAGCAATCAGCCCCAGCATTTT	CASRQDLLDSNQPQHF
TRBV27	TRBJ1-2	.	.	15	TGTGCCAGCTCAGGGAGGGGACCAGGGAGCCATGGCTACACCTTC	CASSGRGPGSHGYTF
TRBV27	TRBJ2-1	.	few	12	TGTGCCAGCAGTCCCGGCGGCGAGGGGCAGTTCTTC	CASSPGGEGQFF
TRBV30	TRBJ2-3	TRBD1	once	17	TGTGCCTGGAGTGTACCAGACAGGGCAAGGTTCACAGATACGCAGTATTTT	CAWSVPDRARFTDTQYF
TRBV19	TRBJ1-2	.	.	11	TGTGCCAGTAGTTCCGGGTTTGGCTACACCTTC	CASSSGFGYTF
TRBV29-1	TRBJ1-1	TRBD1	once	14	TGCAGCGTTGAAATAGGGGGCGCGGGGACTGAAGCTTTCTTT	CSVEIGGAGTEAFF
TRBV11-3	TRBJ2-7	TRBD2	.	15	TGTGCCAGCAGTGTAAGGCGGGAGGGCCCCTACGAGCAGTACTTC	CASSVRREGPYEQYF
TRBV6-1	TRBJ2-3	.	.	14	TGTGCCAGCCGCTGGACACCTAGCACAGATACGCAGTATTTT	CASRWTPSTDTQYF
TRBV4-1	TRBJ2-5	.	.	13	TGCGCCAGCAGCCAAGGGCCGCCTGGGACCCAGTACTTC	CASSQGPPGTQYF
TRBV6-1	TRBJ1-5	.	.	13	TGTGCCAGCAGTGGGGGGGTATATCAGCCCCAGCATTTT	CASSGGVYQPQHF
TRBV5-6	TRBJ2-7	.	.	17	TGTGCCAGCAGCTTGCTTCAGGTCGGCAGGCCTTCCTACGAGCAGTACTTC	CASSLLQVGRPSYEQYF
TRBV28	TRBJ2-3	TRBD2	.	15	TGTGCCAGCAGTCATAGCGGGAGGGGGGCAGATACGCAGTATTTT	CASSHSGRGADTQYF
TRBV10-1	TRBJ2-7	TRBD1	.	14	TGCGCCAGCAGTCCGGCCAGGGGGAATTACGAGCAGTACTTC	CASSPARGNYEQYF
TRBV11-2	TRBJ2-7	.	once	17	TGTGCCAGCAGCTTACAACTCGAACCATCGGGTGTGGACGAGCAGTACTTC	CASSLQLEPSGVDEQYF
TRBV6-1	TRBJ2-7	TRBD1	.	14	TGTGCCAGCAGTGAAAAACCGACAGGGGTCGAGCAGTACTTC	CASSEKPTGVEQYF
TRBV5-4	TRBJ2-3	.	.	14	TGTGCCAGCAGCTTAGGACTGCGAAAGGATACGCAGTATTTT	CASSLGLRKDTQYF
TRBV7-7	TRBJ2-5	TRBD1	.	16	TGTGCCAGCAGCTTAGTAGGACAGGGGCCCCAAGAGACCCAGTACTTC	CASSLVGQGPQETQYF
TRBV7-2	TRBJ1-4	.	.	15	TGTGCCAGCAGCCCTCGAAGAGGGAATAATGAAAAACTGTTTTTT	CASSPRRGNNEKLFF
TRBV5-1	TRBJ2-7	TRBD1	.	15	TGCGCCAGCAGCTTTGACGTGGCAGGGGGTTACGAGCAGTACTTC	CASSFDVAGGYEQYF
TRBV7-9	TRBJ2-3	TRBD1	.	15	TGTGCCAGCAGCTCCCGGACAGGGGGCGAAGATACGCAGTATTTT	CASSSRTGGEDTQYF
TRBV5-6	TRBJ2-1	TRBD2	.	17	TGTGCCAGCAGCTTTGCGACTAGCGGGAGGACCTACAATGAGCAGTTCTTC	CASSFATSGRTYNEQFF
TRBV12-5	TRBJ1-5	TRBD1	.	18	TGTGCTAGTGGCTCCCGAACGCCGGGACAGGGCCCCAATCAGCCCCAGCATTTT	CASGSRTPGQGPNQPQHF
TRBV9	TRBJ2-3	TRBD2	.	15	TGTGCCAGCAGCGTAGGGAGCGGGAGATCCGATACGCAGTATTTT	CASSVGSGRSDTQYF
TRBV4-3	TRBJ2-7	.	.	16	TGCGCCAGCAGTCCAGGGTCGGCGGGACCCCACTACGAGCAGTACTTC	CASSPGSAGPHYEQYF
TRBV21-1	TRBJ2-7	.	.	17	TGTGCCAGCAGCAAAGCGCTCGCACTAGCGGGGACTTGGGAGCAGTACTTC	CASSKALALAGTWEQYF
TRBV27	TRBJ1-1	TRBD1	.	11	TGTGCCAGCCTAGCCCGGACAGGGGCTTTCTTT	CASLARTGAFF
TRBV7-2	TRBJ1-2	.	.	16	TGTGCCAGCAGCCTCCGCTCAGGGGCCCGTAACTATGGCTACACCTTC	CASSLRSGARNYGYTF
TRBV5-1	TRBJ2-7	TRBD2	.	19	TGCGCCAGCAGGGGAGAAGGGACTAGCGGAAAAAAGGGGACCCTCGAGCAGTACTTC	CASRGEGTSGKKGTLEQYF
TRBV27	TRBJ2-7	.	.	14	TGTGCCAGCAGTCTTAGCGCCCCAGGCTACGAGCAGTACTTC	CASSLSAPGYEQYF
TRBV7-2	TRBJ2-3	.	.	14	TGTGCCAGCAGCTTAAACTCGACGGGAGATACGCAGTATTTT	CASSLNSTGDTQYF
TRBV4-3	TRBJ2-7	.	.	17	TGCGCCAGCAGCCAAGATAGGGGGGGGGACTCGCCCTACGAGCAGTACTTC	CASSQDRGGDSPYEQYF
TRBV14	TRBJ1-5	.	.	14	TGTGCCATCGTGAGGACGGGAAAGTATCAGCCCCAGCATTTT	CAIVRTGKYQPQHF
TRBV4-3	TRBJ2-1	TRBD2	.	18	TGCGCCAGCAGCCAGTACTCTAGCGGGCGGTTCTCGGGCAATGAGCAGTTCTTC	CASSQYSSGRFSGNEQFF
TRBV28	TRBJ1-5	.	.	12	TGTGCCAGCAGGTCCGTGAATCAGCCCCAGCATTTT	CASRSVNQPQHF